One TCR beta chain is described in this entry. The sample originates from a study of identical twins' blood T cells. V gave up 8 bases and J gave up 4 bases, with 14 bases separating them. Germline CDR1 is MNHEY and CDR2 is SVGAGI. The CDR3 length is 13 residues. TCRdb reprocessed the 5' RACE reads with MiXCR, giving one entry per CDR3 protein. The table has 400,000 or so distinct CDR3 sequences, roughly 31% seen once. Sequencing was performed on PBMCs. The chain joins TRBV6-5 to TRBJ1-1; maybe TRBD1 (5 bases). This sequence originates from a woman aged 18-49 years in good health. In DNA, the CDR3 is TGTGCCAGCGGGGGGTTCCTGACCACTGAAGCTTTCTTT. Its translation is CASGGFLTTEAFF.